The subject of this entry is one T cell receptor beta chain. The source of the sample is a study of blood T cell repertoires in COVID-19. The wider study: Researchers got acute and convalescent COVID-19 samples from the United States, Italy and Spain.

Per the original methods: The authors estimated nucleated cell counts from reference gene primer amplification. Produced via immunoSEQ multiplex PCR; TCRdb's table is partial and in-frame only. For V, J and clone size, that table is used; D and trimming come from the DNA. The sample records 250,000 to 300,000 clones, approximately 90% being singletons. CDR1 is SGDLS, CDR2 YYNGEE, per germline. The V end lost 0 bases, the J end lost 1 base, and 12 bases lay between the germline ends. The CDR3 runs to 16 residues. The chain recombines TRBV9 with TRBJ2-3; the D gene is possibly TRBD2 (6 bases). The TCR sequence derives from a man in his late teens or twenties who had recovered from COVID-19. Sample: PBMCs or T cells enriched from blood (not recorded which). The CDR3 DNA reads as TGTGCCAGCAGCGTAGGCCCGGGAGCCGGCACAGATACGCAGTATTTT. This translates into CASSVGPGAGTDTQYF. The full variable domain, its missing parts supplied by reference TRBV9 and TRBJ2-3, is DSGVTQTPKHLITATGQRVTLRCSPRSGDLSVYWYQQSLDQGLQFLIQYYNGEERAKGNILERFSAQQFPDLHSELNLSSLELGDSALYFCASSVGPGAGTDTQYFGPGTRLTVL.